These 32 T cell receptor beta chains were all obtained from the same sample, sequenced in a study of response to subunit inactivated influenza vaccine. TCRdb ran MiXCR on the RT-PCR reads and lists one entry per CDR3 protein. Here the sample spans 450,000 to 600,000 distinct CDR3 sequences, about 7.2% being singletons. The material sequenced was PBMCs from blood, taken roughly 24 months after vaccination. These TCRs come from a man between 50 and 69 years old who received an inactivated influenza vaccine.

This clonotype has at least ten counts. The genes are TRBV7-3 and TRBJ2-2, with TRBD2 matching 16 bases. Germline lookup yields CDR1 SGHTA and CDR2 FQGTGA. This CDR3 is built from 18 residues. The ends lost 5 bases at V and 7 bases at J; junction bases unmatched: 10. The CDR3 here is CASSPGTSGRARSGELFF. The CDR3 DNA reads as TGTGCCAGCAGCCCAGGGACTAGCGGGAGGGCCCGAAGCGGGGAGCTGTTTTTT.

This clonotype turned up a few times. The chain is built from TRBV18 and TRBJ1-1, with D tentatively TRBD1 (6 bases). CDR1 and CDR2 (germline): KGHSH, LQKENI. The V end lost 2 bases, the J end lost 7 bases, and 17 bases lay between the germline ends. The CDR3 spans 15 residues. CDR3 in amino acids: CASSPSTTGLGEAFF. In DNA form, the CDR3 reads TGTGCCAGCTCACCATCGACTACAGGGCTGGGTGAAGCTTTCTTT.

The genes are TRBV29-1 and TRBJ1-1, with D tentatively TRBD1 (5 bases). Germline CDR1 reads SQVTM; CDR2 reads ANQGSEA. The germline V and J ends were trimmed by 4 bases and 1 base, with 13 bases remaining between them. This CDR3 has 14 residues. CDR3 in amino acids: CSVGDGGWNTEAFF. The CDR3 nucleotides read TGCAGCGTTGGGGACGGTGGTTGGAACACTGAAGCTTTCTTT.

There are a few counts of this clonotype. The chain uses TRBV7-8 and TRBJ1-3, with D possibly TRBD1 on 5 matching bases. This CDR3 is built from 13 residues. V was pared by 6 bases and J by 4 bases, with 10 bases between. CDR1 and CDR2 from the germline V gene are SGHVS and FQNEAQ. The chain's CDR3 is CASRSHRGNTIYF. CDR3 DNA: TGTGCCAGCAGATCTCACAGGGGAAACACCATATATTTT.

The CDR3 region has the DNA TGCAGCGCGACGGGTCCAGGGACTAACTATGGCTACACCTTC. Its protein is CSATGPGTNYGYTF. V is TRBV29-1 and J is TRBJ1-2, with D tentatively TRBD1 (5 bases). V was trimmed by 7 bases and J by 0 bases, leaving 15 bases between them. The germline gives CDR1 SQVTM, CDR2 ANQGSEA. CDR3 length equals 14 residues.

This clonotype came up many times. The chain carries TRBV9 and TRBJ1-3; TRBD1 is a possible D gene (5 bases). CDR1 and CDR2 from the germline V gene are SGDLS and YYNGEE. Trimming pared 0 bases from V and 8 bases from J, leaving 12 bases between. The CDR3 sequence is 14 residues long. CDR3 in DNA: TGTGCCAGCAGCGTAGGCAGGGCCGAAGACACCATATATTTT. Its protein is CASSVGRAEDTIYF.

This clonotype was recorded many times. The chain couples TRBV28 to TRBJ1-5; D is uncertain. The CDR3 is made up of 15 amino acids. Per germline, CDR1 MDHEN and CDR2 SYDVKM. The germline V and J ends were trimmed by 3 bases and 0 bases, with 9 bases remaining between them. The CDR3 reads CASSLKAGSNQPQHF. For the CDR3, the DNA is TGTGCCAGCAGTTTGAAGGCGGGTAGCAATCAGCCCCAGCATTTT. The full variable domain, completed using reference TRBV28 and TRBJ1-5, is DVKVTQSSRYLVKRTGEKVFLECVQDMDHENMFWYRQDPGLGLRLIYFSYDVKMKEKGDIPEGYSVSREKKERFSLILESASTNQTSMYLCASSLKAGSNQPQHFGDGTRLSIL.

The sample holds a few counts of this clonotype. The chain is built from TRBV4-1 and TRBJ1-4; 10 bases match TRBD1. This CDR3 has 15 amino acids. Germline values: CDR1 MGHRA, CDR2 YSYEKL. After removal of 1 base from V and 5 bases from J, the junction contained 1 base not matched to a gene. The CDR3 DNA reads TGCGCCAGCAGCCAAGGGGACAGGGGAAATGAAAAACTGTTTTTT. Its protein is CASSQGDRGNEKLFF.

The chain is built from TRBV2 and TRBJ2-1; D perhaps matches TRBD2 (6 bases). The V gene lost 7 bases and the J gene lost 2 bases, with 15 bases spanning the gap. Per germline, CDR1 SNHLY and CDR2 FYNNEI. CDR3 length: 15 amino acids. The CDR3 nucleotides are TGTGCCAGCATGGAGGAGGGATCCCCCTACAATGAGCAGTTCTTC. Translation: CASMEEGSPYNEQFF.

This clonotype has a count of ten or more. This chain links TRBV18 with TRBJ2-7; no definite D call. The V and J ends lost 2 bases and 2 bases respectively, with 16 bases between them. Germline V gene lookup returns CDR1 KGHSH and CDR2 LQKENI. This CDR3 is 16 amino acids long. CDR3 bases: TGTGCCAGCTCACCATCTAATATGAGAGCCCCCTACGAGCAGTACTTC. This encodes CASSPSNMRAPYEQYF.

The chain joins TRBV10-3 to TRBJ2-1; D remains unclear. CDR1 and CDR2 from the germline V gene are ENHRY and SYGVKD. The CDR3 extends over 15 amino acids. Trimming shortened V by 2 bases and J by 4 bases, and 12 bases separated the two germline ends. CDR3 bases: TGTGCCATCAGTGAGCTAATAGTTGGGTACAATGAGCAGTTCTTC. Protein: CAISELIVGYNEQFF.

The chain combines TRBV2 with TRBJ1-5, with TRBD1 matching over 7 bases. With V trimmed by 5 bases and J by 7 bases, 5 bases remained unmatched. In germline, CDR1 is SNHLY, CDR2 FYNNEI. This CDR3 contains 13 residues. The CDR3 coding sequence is TGTGCCAGCAGTCAGACAGGGCAACAGCCCCAGCATTTT. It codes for CASSQTGQQPQHF.

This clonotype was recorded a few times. As DNA, the CDR3 is TGTGCCAGCAGCCAAGAAGCCAGCGGGAGAGCTGCTTCGTGGGACGATGAGCAGTTCTTC. It yields the protein CASSQEASGRAASWDDEQFF. V gene TRBV4-2 combines with J gene TRBJ2-1; 8 positions match TRBD2. V dropped 0 bases and J dropped 8; count of bases not matched to a gene: 21. CDR3 length equals 20 residues. The germline CDR1 and CDR2 sequences are LGHNA and YNFKEQ.

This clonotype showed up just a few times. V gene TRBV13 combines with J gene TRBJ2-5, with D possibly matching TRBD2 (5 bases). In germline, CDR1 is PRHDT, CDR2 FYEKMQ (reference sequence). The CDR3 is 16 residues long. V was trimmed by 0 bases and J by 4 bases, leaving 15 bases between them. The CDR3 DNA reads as TGTGCCAGCAGCTTAGGGGGAAGCCTCCGGGGAGAGACCCAGTACTTC. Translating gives CASSLGGSLRGETQYF.

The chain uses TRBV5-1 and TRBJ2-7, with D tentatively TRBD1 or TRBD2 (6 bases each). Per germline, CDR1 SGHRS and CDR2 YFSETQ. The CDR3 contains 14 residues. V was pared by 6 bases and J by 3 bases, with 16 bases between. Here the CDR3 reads CASKGGGLDYEQYF. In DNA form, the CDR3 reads TGCGCCAGCAAGGGGGGCGGTCTTGACTACGAGCAGTACTTC.

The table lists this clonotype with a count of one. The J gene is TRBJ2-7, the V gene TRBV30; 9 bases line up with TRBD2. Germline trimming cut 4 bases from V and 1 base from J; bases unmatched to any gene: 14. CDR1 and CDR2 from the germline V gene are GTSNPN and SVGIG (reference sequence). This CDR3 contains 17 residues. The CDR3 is CAWNLGLDSGGSYEQYF. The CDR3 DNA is TGTGCCTGGAACTTAGGCTTGGATAGCGGGGGATCCTACGAGCAGTACTTC. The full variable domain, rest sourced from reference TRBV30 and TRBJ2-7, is SQTIHQWPATLVQPVGSPLSLECTVEGTSNPNLYWYRQAAGRGLQLLFYSVGIGQISSEVPQNLSASRPQDRQFILSSKKLLLSDSGFYLCAWNLGLDSGGSYEQYFGPGTRLTVT.

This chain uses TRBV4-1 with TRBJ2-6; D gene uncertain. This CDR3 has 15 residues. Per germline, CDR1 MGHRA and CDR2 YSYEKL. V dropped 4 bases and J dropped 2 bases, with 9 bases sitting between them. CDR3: CASSRLDAGANVLTF. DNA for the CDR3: TGCGCCAGCAGCCGGCTGGATGCTGGGGCCAACGTCCTGACTTTC.

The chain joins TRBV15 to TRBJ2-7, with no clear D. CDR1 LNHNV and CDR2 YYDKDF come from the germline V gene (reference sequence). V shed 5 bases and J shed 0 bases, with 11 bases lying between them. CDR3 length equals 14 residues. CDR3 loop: CATSPRMGSYEQYF. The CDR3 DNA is TGTGCCACCAGCCCCCGCATGGGCTCCTACGAGCAGTACTTC.

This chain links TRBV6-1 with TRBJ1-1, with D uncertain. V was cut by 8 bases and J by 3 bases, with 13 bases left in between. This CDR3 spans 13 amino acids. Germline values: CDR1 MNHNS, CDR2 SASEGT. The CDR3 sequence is CASSQRVDTEAFF. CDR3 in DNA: TGTGCCAGCTCGCAAAGGGTGGACACTGAAGCTTTCTTT.

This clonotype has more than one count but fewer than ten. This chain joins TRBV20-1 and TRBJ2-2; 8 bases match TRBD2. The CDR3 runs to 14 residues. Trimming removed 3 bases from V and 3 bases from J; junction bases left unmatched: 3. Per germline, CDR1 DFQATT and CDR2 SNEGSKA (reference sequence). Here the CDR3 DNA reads TGCAGTGCTAGCCTAGCGGGCTACACCGGGGAGCTGTTTTTT. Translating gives CSASLAGYTGELFF.

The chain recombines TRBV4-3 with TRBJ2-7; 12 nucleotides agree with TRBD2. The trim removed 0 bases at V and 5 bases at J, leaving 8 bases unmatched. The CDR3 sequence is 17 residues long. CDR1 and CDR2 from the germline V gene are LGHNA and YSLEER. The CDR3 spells CASSQDLRLAGVNEQYF. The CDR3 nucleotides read TGCGCCAGCAGCCAAGATTTAAGACTAGCGGGAGTTAACGAGCAGTACTTC.

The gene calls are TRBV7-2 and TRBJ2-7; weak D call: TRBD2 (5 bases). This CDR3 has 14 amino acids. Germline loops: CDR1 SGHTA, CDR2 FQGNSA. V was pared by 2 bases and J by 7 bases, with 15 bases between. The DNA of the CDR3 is TGTGCCAGCAGCTTATATATGCGGACGGGGGAGCAGTACTTC. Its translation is CASSLYMRTGEQYF.

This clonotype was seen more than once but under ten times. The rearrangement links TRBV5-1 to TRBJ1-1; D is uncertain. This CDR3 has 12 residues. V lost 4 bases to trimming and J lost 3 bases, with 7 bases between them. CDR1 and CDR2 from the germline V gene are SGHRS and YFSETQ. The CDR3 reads CASSVPDTEAFF. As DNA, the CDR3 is TGCGCCAGCAGCGTTCCAGACACTGAAGCTTTCTTT.

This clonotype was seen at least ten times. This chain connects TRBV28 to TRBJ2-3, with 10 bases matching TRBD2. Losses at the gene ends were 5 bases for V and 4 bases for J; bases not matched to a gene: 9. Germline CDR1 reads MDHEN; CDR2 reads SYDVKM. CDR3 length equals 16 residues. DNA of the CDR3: TGTGCCAGCAGTCGCCTCTTAGCGGGAGGCGCAGATACGCAGTATTTT. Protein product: CASSRLLAGGADTQYF. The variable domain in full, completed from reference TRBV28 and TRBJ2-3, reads DVKVTQSSRYLVKRTGEKVFLECVQDMDHENMFWYRQDPGLGLRLIYFSYDVKMKEKGDIPEGYSVSREKKERFSLILESASTNQTSMYLCASSRLLAGGADTQYFGPGTRLTVL.

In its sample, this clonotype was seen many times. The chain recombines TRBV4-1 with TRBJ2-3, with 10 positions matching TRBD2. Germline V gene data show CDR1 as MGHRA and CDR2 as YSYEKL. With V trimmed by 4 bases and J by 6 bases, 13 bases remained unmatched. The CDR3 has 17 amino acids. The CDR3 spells CASSLIPGTSVSDTQYF. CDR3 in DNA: TGCGCCAGCAGCCTCATTCCCGGGACTAGCGTTTCGGATACGCAGTATTTT.

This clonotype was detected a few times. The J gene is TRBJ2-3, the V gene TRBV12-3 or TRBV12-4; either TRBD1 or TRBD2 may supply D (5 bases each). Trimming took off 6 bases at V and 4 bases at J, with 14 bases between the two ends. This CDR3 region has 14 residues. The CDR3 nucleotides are TGTGCCAGCAGACTAGATAGAGGGGCAGATACGCAGTATTTT. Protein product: CASRLDRGADTQYF.

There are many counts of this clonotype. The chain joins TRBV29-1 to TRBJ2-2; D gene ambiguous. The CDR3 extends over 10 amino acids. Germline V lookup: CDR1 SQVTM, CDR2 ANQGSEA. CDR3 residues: CRDDAGELFF. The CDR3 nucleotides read TGCAGGGACGATGCCGGGGAGCTGTTTTTT.

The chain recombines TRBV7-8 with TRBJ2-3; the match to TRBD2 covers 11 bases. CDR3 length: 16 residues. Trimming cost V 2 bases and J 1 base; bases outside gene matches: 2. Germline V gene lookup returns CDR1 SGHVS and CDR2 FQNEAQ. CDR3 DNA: TGTGCCAGCAGCTTACTAGCGGGGGGTCGCACAGATACGCAGTATTTT. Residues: CASSLLAGGRTDTQYF.

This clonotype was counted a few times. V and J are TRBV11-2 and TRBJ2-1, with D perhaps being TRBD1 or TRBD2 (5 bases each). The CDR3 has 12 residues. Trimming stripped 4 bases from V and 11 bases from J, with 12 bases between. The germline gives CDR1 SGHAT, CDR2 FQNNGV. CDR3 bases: TGTGCCAGCAGCTACCCGGGGCTCCAGCAGTTCTTC. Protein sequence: CASSYPGLQQFF. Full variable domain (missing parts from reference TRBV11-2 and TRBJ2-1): EAGVAQSPRYKIIEKRQSVAFWCNPISGHATLYWYQQILGQGPKLLIQFQNNGVVDDSQLPKDRFSAERLKGVDSTLKIQPAKLEDSAVYLCASSYPGLQQFFGPGTRLTVL.

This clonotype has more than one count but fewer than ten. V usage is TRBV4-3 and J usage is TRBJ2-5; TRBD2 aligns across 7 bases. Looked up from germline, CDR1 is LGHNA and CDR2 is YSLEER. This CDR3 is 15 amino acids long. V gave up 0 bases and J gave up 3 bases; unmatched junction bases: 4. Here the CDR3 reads CASSQDALAEETQYF. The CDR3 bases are TGCGCCAGCAGCCAAGATGCGCTAGCGGAAGAGACCCAGTACTTC.

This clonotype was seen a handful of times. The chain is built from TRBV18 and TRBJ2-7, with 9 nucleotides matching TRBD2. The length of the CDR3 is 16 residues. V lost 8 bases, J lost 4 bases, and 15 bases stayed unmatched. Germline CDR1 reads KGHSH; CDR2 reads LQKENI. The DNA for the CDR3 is TGTGCCAGCACCGTTAGTTCGGCTAGCGGGGTGTACGAGCAGTACTTC. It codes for CASTVSSASGVYEQYF.

In DNA, the CDR3 is TGCAGTGCTAGAGTAGCGGGAGGACCCCCAGGGCAGTACTTC. It specifies CSARVAGGPPGQYF. This sequence joins TRBV20-1 and TRBJ2-7; 10 bases fit TRBD2. This CDR3 comprises 14 residues. The V segment lost 1 base and the J segment 9 bases; nucleotides outside the gene matches: 9. CDR1 and CDR2 from the germline V gene are DFQATT and SNEGSKA (reference sequence).